The 28 T cell receptor beta chains presented below share a single source sample, sequenced in a study of blood T cell repertoires in COVID-19. Profiling relied on immunoSEQ multiplex PCR, and the TCRdb table lists in-frame clones only, not all of them. The sample includes roughly 670,000 clones, about 90% of them seen just once. Sample: peripheral blood. All receptors come from a woman aged 18-30 years with acute or convalescent COVID-19.

The chain links TRBV18 to TRBJ2-3, with a tentative D call TRBD2 (5 bases). The CDR3 length is 17 residues. Germline V gives CDR1 KGHSH, CDR2 LQKENI. V shed 1 base and J shed 0 bases, with 14 bases lying between them. CDR3: CASSPLASGPSTDTQYF. In DNA, the CDR3 is TGTGCCAGCTCACCACTAGCCAGCGGCCCTAGCACAGATACGCAGTATTTT.

The rearrangement joins TRBV7-9 to TRBJ1-1; TRBD1 aligns across 11 bases. CDR3 length: 15 amino acids. CDR1 and CDR2 from the germline V gene are SEHNR and FQNEAQ (reference sequence). The junction had 5 bases not matched to a gene; V was cut back by 1 base and J by 7 bases. In DNA, the CDR3 is TGTGCCAGCAGCTTAGTTGGACAGGGGGCCCGTGAAGCTTTCTTT. It yields the protein CASSLVGQGAREAFF.

This clone was seen only once. The CDR3: CASSSRDTGSYEQYF. CDR3 coding DNA: TGTGCCAGCAGTTCCCGGGACACGGGATCCTACGAGCAGTACTTC. The J gene is TRBJ2-7, the V gene TRBV28, with D perhaps matching TRBD1 (6 bases). The CDR3 consists of 15 residues. V was clipped by 4 bases and J by 1 base, with 14 bases between them. Germline CDR1 is MDHEN and CDR2 is SYDVKM.

V and J are TRBV30 and TRBJ1-2, with 7 bases matching TRBD1. Losses at the gene ends were 3 bases for V and 0 bases for J; bases not matched to a gene: 13. Germline values: CDR1 GTSNPN, CDR2 SVGIG (reference sequence). The CDR3 runs 17 residues. CDR3 loop: CAWRLTDRVEANYGYTF. The DNA of the CDR3 is TGTGCCTGGAGACTTACCGACAGGGTAGAAGCTAACTATGGCTACACCTTC.

The chain recombines TRBV11-2 with TRBJ2-7, with 7 bases fitting TRBD1. V lost 0 bases to trimming and J lost 5 bases; unmatched junction nucleotides: 7. In germline, CDR1 is SGHAT, CDR2 FQNNGV. This CDR3 is built from 15 residues. For the CDR3, the DNA is TGTGCCAGCAGCTTAGATTGGACAGGTGGGAACGAGCAGTACTTC. The encoded protein is CASSLDWTGGNEQYF.

CDR3 region: CASSQTGDYGYTF. For the CDR3, the DNA is TGCGCCAGCAGCCAGACAGGGGACTATGGCTACACCTTC. This chain uses TRBV5-1 with TRBJ1-2; 8 bases agree with TRBD1. The trim removed 4 bases at V and 3 bases at J, leaving 2 bases unmatched. The CDR3 length is 13 residues. In germline, CDR1 is SGHRS, CDR2 YFSETQ.

The CDR3 DNA is TGCAGCGTTGAAGGTGTGACAGGGGGGAACACTGAAGCTTTCTTT. This translates into CSVEGVTGGNTEAFF. This chain connects TRBV29-1 to TRBJ1-1; 9 bases are a match to TRBD1. Trimming took 1 base from V and 1 from J; bases not matched to a gene: 4. The germline CDR1 and CDR2 sequences are SQVTM and ANQGSEA. This CDR3 is 15 amino acids long. Supplemented by reference TRBV29-1 and TRBJ1-1, the full variable domain reads SAVISQKPSRDICQRGTSLTIQCQVDSQVTMMFWYRQQPGQSLTLIATANQGSEATYESGFVIDKFPISRPNLTFSTLTVSNMSPEDSSIYLCSVEGVTGGNTEAFFGQGTRLTVV.

This chain links TRBV30 with TRBJ2-7, with 12 nucleotides matching TRBD2. After removal of 7 bases from V and 5 bases from J, the junction contained 15 bases not matched to a gene. Germline V CDR1 and CDR2: GTSNPN, SVGIG (reference sequence). This CDR3 contains 16 residues. DNA of the CDR3: TGTGCCTCTACTCTAGCGGGGGGGCATCGTGCCCACGAGCAGTACTTC. Its translation is CASTLAGGHRAHEQYF.

The gene calls are TRBV28 and TRBJ1-2; TRBD1 agrees at 11 bases. The CDR3 contains 15 residues. J was trimmed by 4 bases and V by 2 bases; bases with no gene match: 3. Germline V CDR1 and CDR2: MDHEN, SYDVKM. The CDR3 sequence: CASSLGGTGGYGYTF. The CDR3, as DNA: TGTGCCAGCAGTTTAGGGGGGACAGGGGGCTATGGCTACACCTTC.

J is TRBJ1-2 and V is TRBV6-5; TRBD1 matches at 7 bases. Germline CDR1 and CDR2: MNHEY and SVGAGI. The CDR3 contains 14 residues. The junction had 7 bases not matched to a gene; V was cut back by 6 bases and J by 3 bases. In nucleotides, the CDR3 is TGTGCCAGCAGCTCTCGACAGGGAGACTATGGCTACACCTTC. It specifies CASSSRQGDYGYTF.

The rearrangement uses TRBV27 and TRBJ2-5; TRBD1 aligns across 7 bases. This CDR3 contains 17 residues. The V and J ends lost 0 bases and 4 bases, in that order; junction bases with no gene match: 11. Germline V CDR1 and CDR2: MNHEY, SMNVEV (reference sequence). The CDR3, as DNA: TGTGCCAGCAGTTTATCGACCGAGACAGGGAAAGCAGAGACCCAGTACTTC. It is translated as CASSLSTETGKAETQYF.

In this sample, this clone turned up once. The chain couples TRBV4-1 to TRBJ2-2; perhaps TRBD2 as D (5 bases). Trimming pared 2 bases from V and 7 bases from J, leaving 8 bases between. CDR1 and CDR2 (germline): MGHRA, YSYEKL. This CDR3 is 13 amino acids long. In DNA, the CDR3 is TGCGCCAGCAGCCAATTAGCGATCGGGGAGCTGTTTTTT. Encoded protein: CASSQLAIGELFF.

The rearrangement uses TRBV7-3 and TRBJ1-1, with 8 bases lining up with TRBD1. Germline CDR1 is SGHTA and CDR2 is FQGTGA. The CDR3 consists of 14 residues. V lost 5 bases, J lost 4 bases, and 6 bases stayed unmatched. The DNA for the CDR3 is TGTGCCAGCAGCCCCCGGACAGGGTCCACTGAAGCTTTCTTT. Amino acid sequence: CASSPRTGSTEAFF. The variable domain in full, completed from reference TRBV7-3 and TRBJ1-1, reads GAGVSQTPSNKVTEKGKYVELRCDPISGHTALYWYRQSLGQGPEFLIYFQGTGAADDSGLPNDRFFAVRPEGSVSTLKIQRTERGDSAVYLCASSPRTGSTEAFFGQGTRLTVV.

This rearrangement joins TRBV5-5 to TRBJ2-1; TRBD2 matches 13 bases. The CDR3 sequence is 16 residues long. V dropped 3 bases and J dropped 8; count of bases not matched to a gene: 8. Germline V gene data show CDR1 as SGHKS and CDR2 as YYEKEE (reference sequence). This chain's CDR3 is CASSSGTSGAGDEQFF. The CDR3 DNA reads as TGTGCCAGCAGCTCTGGGACTAGCGGGGCTGGGGATGAGCAGTTCTTC.

The V gene is TRBV5-4, the J gene TRBJ1-2, with 10 bases that match TRBD1. CDR1 SGHNT and CDR2 YYREEE come from the germline V gene (reference sequence). This CDR3 region has 14 residues. V lost 4 bases, J lost 8 bases, and 8 bases stayed unmatched. CDR3 in amino acids: CASSRGVTGGGYTF. The CDR3 DNA is TGTGCCAGCAGCAGAGGGGTGACAGGGGGCGGCTACACCTTC.

DNA of the CDR3: TGTGCCAGCAGTTCGCAGACACTCGGCTACACCTTC. This translates into CASSSQTLGYTF. The chain employs TRBV6-5 and TRBJ1-2; no firm D call. This CDR3 comprises 12 residues. Trimming took off 4 bases at V and 8 bases at J, with 11 bases between the two ends. Germline lookup yields CDR1 MNHEY and CDR2 SVGAGI.

This chain links TRBV11-3 with TRBJ2-5, with a possible D match to TRBD1 (6 bases). V dropped 4 bases and J dropped 0 bases, with 12 bases sitting between them. The CDR3 consists of 15 residues. Germline assignment: CDR1 SGHNT and CDR2 YENEEA. CDR3 amino acids: CASSSRQGYQETQYF. DNA of the CDR3: TGTGCCAGCAGCTCTCGGCAGGGGTACCAAGAGACCCAGTACTTC.

The J gene is TRBJ2-2, the V gene TRBV7-2, with a weak D call TRBD1 (5 bases). This CDR3 has 14 residues. V gave up 3 bases and J gave up 6 bases, with 11 bases separating them. Germline V gives CDR1 SGHTA, CDR2 FQGNSA. The CDR3 region has the DNA TGTGCCAGCAGCTTCAAGGGGCTGTCCGGGGAGCTGTTTTTT. This codes for CASSFKGLSGELFF.

The J gene is TRBJ2-2, the V gene TRBV10-3; TRBD2 agrees at 11 bases. The germline CDR1 and CDR2 sequences are ENHRY and SYGVKD. V gave up 11 bases and J gave up 6 bases; unmatched junction bases: 8. The CDR3 is 14 residues long. The CDR3 loop reads CAVSTSGGSGELFF. In DNA form, the CDR3 reads TGTGCCGTCTCAACTAGCGGGGGTTCCGGGGAGCTGTTTTTT.

The V and J genes are TRBV9 and TRBJ1-4; 9 positions match TRBD1. Germline CDR1 and CDR2: SGDLS and YYNGEE. V lost 3 bases and J lost 4; bases outside the gene matches: 10. This CDR3 has 17 residues. The CDR3, as DNA: TGTGCCAGCAGCGGCTCACAGGGGGCGCGGGATAATGAAAAACTGTTTTTT. This gives the protein CASSGSQGARDNEKLFF.

The V gene is TRBV9, the J gene TRBJ1-1; D not certain. The CDR3 runs to 14 residues. Per germline, CDR1 SGDLS and CDR2 YYNGEE. The V gene lost 3 bases and the J gene lost 5 bases, with 14 bases spanning the gap. The CDR3 is CASSGVGVTTEAFF. CDR3 sequence (DNA): TGTGCCAGCAGCGGGGTTGGAGTAACGACTGAAGCTTTCTTT.

This chain uses TRBV18 with TRBJ1-1; tentatively, D is TRBD1 (5 bases). V dropped 0 bases and J dropped 0 bases, with 11 bases sitting between them. Germline CDR1 is KGHSH and CDR2 is LQKENI. There are 16 residues in the CDR3. The CDR3 here is CASSPPAGPLNTEAFF. The CDR3 bases are TGTGCCAGCTCACCACCGGCAGGGCCCTTGAACACTGAAGCTTTCTTT.

This chain connects TRBV5-1 to TRBJ1-2; TRBD1 matches 8 bases. The junction had 2 bases not matched to a gene; V was cut back by 0 bases and J by 7 bases. Germline-derived CDR1 and CDR2 are SGHRS and YFSETQ. This CDR3 contains 13 residues. Here the CDR3 DNA reads TGCGCCAGCAGCTTGGGCAGGGGGCTTGGCTACACCTTC. It yields the protein CASSLGRGLGYTF.

The chain joins TRBV7-6 to TRBJ1-2; TRBD1 matches at 8 bases. The CDR3 length is 17 residues. J gave up 0 bases and V 4 bases, and 10 bases lay outside the gene matches. Germline V gene sequence: CDR1 SGHVS, CDR2 FNYEAQ. In DNA form, the CDR3 reads TGTGCCAGCAGCTCAGAGCCCACAGGGGGAGCTAACTATGGCTACACCTTC. It translates to CASSSEPTGGANYGYTF.

The J gene is TRBJ1-6, the V gene TRBV18, with D possibly TRBD1 on 6 matching bases. The CDR3 totals 21 residues. CDR1 and CDR2 from the germline V gene are KGHSH and LQKENI. The V end was cut by 3 bases, the J end by 4 bases, with 28 bases between. This chain's CDR3 is CASSPFREPWGLTGYNSPLHF. CDR3 bases: TGTGCCAGCTCACCGTTTAGAGAACCTTGGGGGCTCACGGGTTATAATTCACCCCTCCACTTT. The whole variable domain, remainder taken from reference TRBV18 and TRBJ1-6, is NAGVMQNPRHLVRRRGQEARLRCSPMKGHSHVYWYRQLPEEGLKFMVYLQKENIIDESGMPKERFSAEFPKEGPSILRIQQVVRGDSAAYFCASSPFREPWGLTGYNSPLHFGNGTRLTVT.

This clone was found once. This chain connects TRBV9 to TRBJ1-2; D possibly corresponds to TRBD1 (5 bases). The CDR3 covers 15 residues. Per the germline V gene, CDR1 is SGDLS and CDR2 is YYNGEE. Between the trimmed V and J ends, which lost 2 bases and 3 bases, there was a span of 14 bases. The CDR3 spells CASSVSQGEDYGYTF. CDR3 coding DNA: TGTGCCAGCAGCGTCTCCCAGGGTGAGGACTATGGCTACACCTTC.

The chain recombines TRBV12-5 with TRBJ2-3; the D gene is possibly TRBD1 (6 bases). The CDR3 has 14 residues. V was cut by 3 bases and J by 3 bases, with 10 bases left in between. Germline V lookup: CDR1 LGHNT, CDR2 FRNRAP. The CDR3 loop is CASGLTGSTDTQYF. The CDR3 DNA is TGTGCTAGTGGTTTAACAGGGAGTACAGATACGCAGTATTTT.

The chain carries TRBV19 and TRBJ2-1, with 7 bases matching TRBD2. In germline, CDR1 is LNHDA, CDR2 SQIVND (reference sequence). This CDR3 is 13 amino acids long. Trimming cost V 6 bases and J 8 bases; bases outside gene matches: 7. The CDR3 spells CASRLPGGDEQFF. The CDR3, as DNA: TGTGCCAGTAGACTTCCGGGAGGCGATGAGCAGTTCTTC. Full variable domain (remainder filled in from reference TRBV19 and TRBJ2-1): DGGITQSPKYLFRKEGQNVTLSCEQNLNHDAMYWYRQDPGQGLRLIYYSQIVNDFQKGDIAEGYSVSREKKESFPLTVTSAQKNPTAFYLCASRLPGGDEQFFGPGTRLTVL.